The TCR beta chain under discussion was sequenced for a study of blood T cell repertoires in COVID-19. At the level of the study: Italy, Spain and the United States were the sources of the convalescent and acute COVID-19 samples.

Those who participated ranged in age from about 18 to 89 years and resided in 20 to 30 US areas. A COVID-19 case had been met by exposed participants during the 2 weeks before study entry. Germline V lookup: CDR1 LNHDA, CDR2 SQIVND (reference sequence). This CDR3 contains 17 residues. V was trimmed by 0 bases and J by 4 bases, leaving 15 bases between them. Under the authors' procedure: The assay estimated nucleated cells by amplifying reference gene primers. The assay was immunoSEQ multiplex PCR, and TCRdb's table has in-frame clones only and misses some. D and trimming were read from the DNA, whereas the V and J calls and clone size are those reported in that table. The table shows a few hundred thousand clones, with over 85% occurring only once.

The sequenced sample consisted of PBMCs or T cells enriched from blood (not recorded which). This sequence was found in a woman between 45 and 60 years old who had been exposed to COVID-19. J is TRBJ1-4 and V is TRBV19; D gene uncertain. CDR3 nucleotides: TGTGCCAGTAGTATAGATTTGCGGGGTCCCGATAATGAAAAACTGTTTTTT. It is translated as CASSIDLRGPDNEKLFF. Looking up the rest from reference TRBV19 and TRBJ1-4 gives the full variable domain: DGGITQSPKYLFRKEGQNVTLSCEQNLNHDAMYWYRQDPGQGLRLIYYSQIVNDFQKGDIAEGYSVSREKKESFPLTVTSAQKNPTAFYLCASSIDLRGPDNEKLFFGSGTQLSVL.